The 25 T cell receptor beta chains presented below share a single source sample, sequenced in a study of blood T cell repertoires in COVID-19. The assay was immunoSEQ multiplex PCR, and TCRdb's table has in-frame clones only and misses some. The sample lists about 250,000 clones; 87% were seen once. The sample was PBMCs or T cells enriched from blood (not recorded which). The receptors here all came from a woman in her 30s with acute COVID-19.

The CDR3 here is CASSFRQGRGYTF. CDR3 nucleotides: TGTGCCAGCAGCTTCCGACAGGGTCGGGGCTACACCTTC. The rearrangement joins TRBV7-9 to TRBJ1-2; 7 bases are shared with TRBD1. Germline CDR1 reads SEHNR; CDR2 reads FQNEAQ (reference sequence). The CDR3 totals 13 residues. Trimming took 3 bases from V and 8 from J; bases not matched to a gene: 6.

V gene TRBV5-4 combines with J gene TRBJ2-1, with 9 bases fitting TRBD2. CDR3 length: 16 residues. V was pared by 4 bases and J by 5 bases, with 10 bases of the junction left unmatched. CDR1 is SGHNT, CDR2 YYREEE, per germline (reference sequence). The CDR3 region is CASSPPGTSRDNEQFF. The CDR3 DNA reads TGTGCCAGCAGCCCCCCCGGGACTAGCAGGGACAATGAGCAGTTCTTC.

The chain combines TRBV12-5 with TRBJ2-7; possible D gene TRBD2, 6 bases. CDR1 is LGHNT and CDR2 is FRNRAP in the germline V gene. There are 13 residues in the CDR3. The V end lost 8 bases, the J end lost 0 bases, and 11 bases lay between the germline ends. CDR3 sequence: CASWAGSSYEQYF. The CDR3 DNA is TGTGCTAGTTGGGCGGGGAGCTCCTACGAGCAGTACTTC.

This chain joins TRBV15 and TRBJ1-5; the D gene is possibly TRBD1 (6 bases). This CDR3 comprises 15 residues. Trimming removed 1 base from V and 7 bases from J, with 14 bases in between. Looked up from germline, CDR1 is LNHNV and CDR2 is YYDKDF (reference sequence). CDR3: CATSRGLGQGQPQHF. The CDR3 DNA reads TGTGCCACCAGCAGAGGTTTAGGGCAGGGGCAGCCCCAGCATTTT.

V is TRBV18 and J is TRBJ2-2, with TRBD2 matching 12 bases. The V and J ends lost 3 bases and 5 bases, in that order; junction bases with no gene match: 10. CDR1 and CDR2 (germline): KGHSH, LQKENI. The CDR3 sequence is 18 residues long. The CDR3 region is CASSPMTLAGGRTGELFF. The CDR3 DNA is TGTGCCAGCTCACCGATGACACTAGCGGGGGGAAGGACCGGGGAGCTGTTTTTT.

The chain combines TRBV7-2 with TRBJ2-1, with TRBD1 as a possible D gene (5 bases). The length of the CDR3 is 14 residues. Germline CDR1 and CDR2: SGHTA and FQGNSA. Trimming left V 1 base short and J 9 bases short, with 13 bases between. The CDR3 reads CASSLGGASSEQFF. The CDR3 region has the DNA TGTGCCAGCAGCTTAGGGGGCGCGTCATCTGAGCAGTTCTTC. Full variable domain (missing parts from reference TRBV7-2 and TRBJ2-1): GAGVSQSPSNKVTEKGKDVELRCDPISGHTALYWYRQSLGQGLEFLIYFQGNSAPDKSGLPSDRFSAERTGGSVSTLTIQRTQQEDSAVYLCASSLGGASSEQFFGPGTRLTVL.

This clone came up once. The chain links TRBV19 to TRBJ1-5, with D maybe TRBD1 (6 bases). Germline assignment: CDR1 LNHDA and CDR2 SQIVND (reference sequence). This CDR3 is 15 amino acids long. The ends were cut back, 6 bases at V and 2 bases at J, with 14 bases in the middle. CDR3 residues: CASREQGSGNQPQHF. CDR3 bases: TGTGCCAGTAGGGAACAGGGTTCGGGCAATCAGCCCCAGCATTTT.

This chain links TRBV6-5 with TRBJ2-5; the D gene is possibly TRBD2 (6 bases). Germline CDR1 MNHEY, CDR2 SVGAGI. V dropped 4 bases and J dropped 4 bases, with 13 bases sitting between them. CDR3 length: 14 amino acids. Here the CDR3 reads CASSSLAGGETQYF. The DNA for the CDR3 is TGTGCCAGCAGTTCACTAGCAGGTGGAGAGACCCAGTACTTC.

CDR3 residues: CASSSDRGGDTQYF. CDR3 DNA: TGTGCCAGCAGCTCGGACAGGGGCGGAGATACGCAGTATTTT. V is TRBV28 and J is TRBJ2-3, with TRBD1 matching over 9 bases. Germline trimming cut 6 bases from V and 5 bases from J; bases unmatched to any gene: 6. This CDR3 region has 14 residues. The germline V gene encodes CDR1 MDHEN and CDR2 SYDVKM.

The chain joins TRBV21-1 to TRBJ1-4; the table's D call, TRBD1, has no DNA check behind it. TRBV21-1 is a known pseudogene. The CDR3 covers 14 residues. The CDR3 sequence is CASIRTGENEKLFF. Written as DNA, the CDR3 is TGTGCCAGCATAAGGACAGGGGAAAATGAAAAACTGTTTTTT.

The chain carries TRBV12-3 or TRBV12-4 and TRBJ2-1; the match to TRBD1 covers 9 bases. This CDR3 contains 13 residues. V dropped 3 bases and J dropped 9; count of bases not matched to a gene: 3. Here the CDR3 DNA reads TGTGCCAGCAGTTTTGGGACAGGGTCTGAGCAGTTCTTC. Translation gives CASSFGTGSEQFF.

A single count supports this clone. The V and J genes are TRBV28 and TRBJ1-4; tentatively, D is TRBD1 (6 bases). CDR3 size: 15 residues. Germline V gene data show CDR1 as MDHEN and CDR2 as SYDVKM. The V gene lost 5 bases and the J gene lost 3 bases, with 13 bases spanning the gap. CDR3 DNA: TGTGCCAGCAGTGGCCGGGCAGGGGCTAATGAAAAACTGTTTTTT. Translated, it gives CASSGRAGANEKLFF.

V is TRBV6-5 and J is TRBJ2-5, with D possibly TRBD1 on 6 matching bases. The CDR3 has 13 residues. V lost 6 bases and J lost 3, with 11 bases in between. Germline V CDR1 and CDR2: MNHEY, SVGAGI. The CDR3 sequence is CASSPGQKETQYF. In nucleotides, the CDR3 is TGTGCCAGCAGCCCCGGACAGAAAGAGACCCAGTACTTC.

This sequence joins TRBV19 and TRBJ2-3; D perhaps matches TRBD2 (6 bases). Germline CDR1 LNHDA, CDR2 SQIVND (reference sequence). The CDR3 runs to 17 residues. Trimming removed 2 bases at V and 0 bases at J, with 15 bases between. The DNA for the CDR3 is TGTGCCAGTAGTATAATTCCGGCTAGCGTTAGCACAGATACGCAGTATTTT. It is translated as CASSIIPASVSTDTQYF.

The chain couples TRBV14 to TRBJ2-5; TRBD2 agrees at 11 bases. V shed 0 bases and J 1 base; nucleotides not matched to a gene: 7. This CDR3 region has 18 residues. Germline values: CDR1 SGHDN, CDR2 FVKESK. DNA for the CDR3: TGTGCCAGCAGCCAAGATCGAGGACTAGCGGGTACCCAAGAGACCCAGTACTTC. Translating it yields CASSQDRGLAGTQETQYF.

V and J are TRBV13 and TRBJ2-1; TRBD2 agrees at 10 bases. J was trimmed by 10 bases and V by 5 bases; bases with no gene match: 11. The CDR3 loop spans 15 amino acids. Germline CDR1 reads PRHDT; CDR2 reads FYEKMQ (reference sequence). The CDR3 loop is CASSPGLADRWEQFF. The CDR3 region has the DNA TGTGCCAGCAGCCCTGGACTAGCGGATCGCTGGGAGCAGTTCTTC.

This chain joins TRBV5-1 and TRBJ2-5, with 7 bases matching TRBD1. V lost 4 bases to trimming and J lost 3 bases; unmatched junction nucleotides: 12. This CDR3 contains 16 residues. Germline V gene sequence: CDR1 SGHRS, CDR2 YFSETQ. CDR3 in DNA: TGCGCCAGCAGCCAGGACCCGACAGGGTGGAAAGAGACCCAGTACTTC. This gives the protein CASSQDPTGWKETQYF.

For the CDR3, the DNA is TGTGCCAGTAGTATAGATACCGGGACAGCCCTCTACGAGCAGTACTTC. It translates to CASSIDTGTALYEQYF. The chain couples TRBV19 to TRBJ2-7; 7 bases fit TRBD1. Germline V CDR1 and CDR2: LNHDA, SQIVND (reference sequence). V lost 0 bases to trimming and J lost 3 bases; unmatched junction nucleotides: 8. This CDR3 region has 16 residues.

The chain links TRBV4-1 to TRBJ1-1; no clear D. Per germline, CDR1 MGHRA and CDR2 YSYEKL. This CDR3 has 15 residues. Trimming shortened V by 1 base and J by 2 bases, and 11 bases separated the two germline ends. The CDR3 reads CASSQVTVRNTEAFF. Written as DNA, the CDR3 is TGCGCCAGCAGCCAAGTAACAGTTCGAAACACTGAAGCTTTCTTT.

The J gene is TRBJ1-1, the V gene TRBV3-1 (or the pseudogene TRBV3-2); possibly TRBD1 for D (6 bases). V lost 3 bases, J lost 1 base, and 9 bases lay in between. Germline V gene sequence: CDR1 LGHDT, CDR2 YNNKEL (reference sequence). This CDR3 comprises 14 residues. The CDR3 protein is CASSHGGPNTEAFF. CDR3 DNA sequence: TGTGCCAGCAGCCACGGGGGGCCGAACACTGAAGCTTTCTTT.

DNA of the CDR3: TGCGCCAGCAGCTTGGGAGGGACTCCGAACACCGGGGAGCTGTTTTTT. Amino acids: CASSLGGTPNTGELFF. The V call is TRBV5-1, the J call TRBJ2-2; TRBD2 is a possible D gene (6 bases). CDR3 length equals 16 residues. Trimming stripped 0 bases from V and 0 bases from J, with 9 bases between. Germline CDR1 and CDR2: SGHRS and YFSETQ.

The chain employs TRBV5-4 and TRBJ1-6; D possibly corresponds to TRBD1 (6 bases). The CDR3 extends over 16 amino acids. The V and J ends lost 4 bases and 4 bases respectively, with 15 bases between them. Germline values: CDR1 SGHNT, CDR2 YYREEE (reference sequence). The DNA of the CDR3 is TGTGCCAGCAGCCCGGGGGGGGGCGCTTATAATTCACCCCTCCACTTT. This translates into CASSPGGGAYNSPLHF.

V usage is TRBV15 and J usage is TRBJ1-4; D not certain. Germline assignment: CDR1 LNHNV and CDR2 YYDKDF (reference sequence). There are 16 residues in the CDR3. The V end was cut by 0 bases, the J end by 5 bases, with 13 bases between. CDR3 nucleotide sequence: TGTGCCACCAGCAGAGAAGATTATCCGGTGAATGAAAAACTGTTTTTT. It yields the protein CATSREDYPVNEKLFF.

The genes are TRBV11-3 and TRBJ2-2, with TRBD1 identical over 9 bases. From germline, CDR1 is SGHNT and CDR2 YENEEA. This CDR3 is built from 15 residues. Trimming took 5 bases from V and 6 from J; bases not matched to a gene: 7. CDR3: CASSPGTGRAGELFF. Here the CDR3 DNA reads TGTGCCAGCAGCCCCGGGACAGGGAGGGCCGGGGAGCTGTTTTTT.

The chain has TRBV25-1 and TRBJ2-1, with a tentative D call TRBD2 (6 bases). Germline V gives CDR1 MGHDK, CDR2 SYGVNS. The V gene lost 5 bases and the J gene lost 2 bases, with 16 bases spanning the gap. The CDR3 is 16 amino acids. The CDR3 reads CASSHATRRAYNEQFF. CDR3 nucleotides: TGTGCCAGCAGTCACGCGACTAGAAGGGCCTACAATGAGCAGTTCTTC.